The clone carrying this T cell receptor beta chain was seen repeatedly, ten times or more. The data belong to a study of shared clonotypes between healthy human individuals. The CDR3 is 12 amino acids. The germline CDR1 and CDR2 sequences are SGHNT and YYREEE (reference sequence). Between the trimmed V and J ends, which lost 7 bases and 1 base, there was a span of 9 bases. Assay: immunoSEQ multiplex PCR; the TCRdb copy retains only in-frame clones and omits some. Of about 79,000 clones in the sample, 60% to 70% were seen once. J is TRBJ2-7 and V is TRBV5-4; weak D call: TRBD2 (6 bases). The sequenced sample was memory CD8+ T cells sorted from blood. Subset in this sample: CD45RO+ cells pooled with CCR7-negative TemRA cells. This clonotype was obtained from a man in his thirties or forties in good health. The CDR3 sequence is CASGRESYEQYF. The CDR3 DNA sequence: TGTGCCAGCGGTCGGGAGTCCTACGAGCAGTACTTC.